This T cell receptor (beta chain) was documented in a study of cytomegalovirus exposure and HLA in healthy donors. Turning to the study itself: Of 300 to 500 genotyped donors, about 81% grouped in the Caucasian-associated ancestry cluster.

Trimming cost V 2 bases and J 3 bases; bases outside gene matches: 6. Germline assignment: CDR1 MGHRA and CDR2 YSYEKL. The CDR3 covers 18 residues. The study ran its PCR with 60 Vbeta and 13 Jbeta primers. Assay: immunoSEQ multiplex PCR; the TCRdb copy retains only in-frame clones and omits some. In all, the sample yields about 20,000 clones. Comments on this clone: Its antigen is still unknown.

Overall study findings and caveats: Equally common other TCR beta chains were less clonally expanded than HLA-associated ones, a later analysis found.

The origin of this receptor is a man in his 60s in good health and CMV-seropositive. The chain couples TRBV4-1 to TRBJ2-6, with TRBD1 matching over 11 bases. The sample taken for sequencing was PBMCs. The CDR3 nucleotides are TGCGCCAGCAGCCAACCGGACAGGGGGCGCAGTGGGGCCAACGTCCTGACTTTC. It is translated as CASSQPDRGRSGANVLTF.